The 25 T cell receptor beta chains reported below all come from one sample, sequenced in a study of T cell repertoires in cytomegalovirus infection. One entry per CDR3 protein, called by TCRdb with MiXCR from the reads. The profile shows about 190,000 distinct CDR3 sequences, about a tenth of them singletons. The sample was PBMCs. These receptors all stem from a human donor in good health (CMV status not recorded). Some clones in this sample may be carry-over from other donors' samples.

In the case of this clonotype: A much more abundant neighbour one base away suggests this may be a read error. The genes are TRBV5-3 and TRBJ2-3; D possibly corresponds to TRBD2 (6 bases). TRBV5-3 is reported as an ORF; its role is uncertain. The CDR3 spans 16 residues. In DNA form, the CDR3 reads TGTGCCAGCAGCTTGGCGGGCGGATCGCGGGGAGATACGCAGTATTTT. It yields the protein CASSLAGGSRGDTQYF.

V and J are TRBV20-1 and TRBJ1-5; D is undetermined. Germline V gene sequence: CDR1 DFQATT, CDR2 SNEGSKA (reference sequence). The CDR3 is 14 residues long. The V gene lost 6 bases and the J gene lost 1 base, with 13 bases spanning the gap. As DNA, the CDR3 is TGCAGTGCCGGCGCGGGAACCAGCAATCAGCCCCAGCATTTT. Residues: CSAGAGTSNQPQHF.

This clonotype was found many times. The genes are TRBV7-2 and TRBJ1-3; D is perhaps TRBD1 (6 bases). Germline lookup yields CDR1 SGHTA and CDR2 FQGNSA. This CDR3 spans 13 amino acids. V was clipped by 6 bases and J by 1 base, with 7 bases between them. The CDR3 sequence is CASRRGSGNTIYF. In DNA, the CDR3 is TGTGCCAGCAGAAGGGGGTCTGGAAACACCATATATTTT.

Ten or more counts support this clonotype. The chain employs TRBV7-2 and TRBJ2-3; 8 bases line up with TRBD2. Germline trimming cut 4 bases from V and 6 bases from J; bases unmatched to any gene: 9. This CDR3 contains 15 residues. Per the germline V gene, CDR1 is SGHTA and CDR2 is FQGNSA. This chain's CDR3 is CASSSGGPPGDTQYF. In nucleotides, the CDR3 is TGTGCCAGCAGCTCGGGGGGGCCCCCCGGGGATACGCAGTATTTT.

This clonotype was recorded many times. The J gene is TRBJ2-1, the V gene TRBV23-1; D is uncertain. TRBV23-1 is an open reading frame whose function is uncertain. This CDR3 region has 16 residues. V shed 8 bases and J shed 4 bases, with 21 bases lying between them. CDR3 nucleotide sequence: TGCGCCAGCGGCCTAGAGGCCATTGCTTGTTACAATGAGCAGTTCTTC. It encodes CASGLEAIACYNEQFF.

This clonotype was found many times. V gene TRBV12-3 or TRBV12-4 combines with J gene TRBJ1-1; 9 bases are shared with TRBD1. Trimming at V came to 1 base and at J to 6 bases, leaving 0 bases not matched to a gene. This CDR3 region has 13 residues. The CDR3 is CASSLGQGAEAFF. CDR3 coding DNA: TGTGCCAGCAGTTTAGGACAGGGGGCTGAAGCTTTCTTT.

There are many counts of this clonotype. This chain links TRBV28 with TRBJ2-7, with 8 bases lining up with TRBD1. Germline CDR1 MDHEN, CDR2 SYDVKM. V was clipped by 5 bases and J by 2 bases; unmatched bases: 14. The CDR3 loop spans 17 amino acids. The CDR3 DNA is TGTGCCAGCAGTACAACTCCCACAGGGGGGTCGACCTACGAGCAGTACTTC. Its protein is CASSTTPTGGSTYEQYF.

This clonotype was detected many times. The chain joins TRBV11-2 to TRBJ2-7; 7 bases map to TRBD1. CDR3 size: 14 residues. Germline CDR1 reads SGHAT; CDR2 reads FQNNGV. V lost 5 bases to trimming and J lost 0 bases; unmatched junction nucleotides: 4. The CDR3 DNA is TGTGCCAGCAGCCCCGGGACAGTCTCCTACGAGCAGTACTTC. Protein sequence: CASSPGTVSYEQYF.

This clonotype has ten or more counts. This sequence joins TRBV7-3 and TRBJ2-1; possible D gene TRBD2, 6 bases. Germline CDR1 reads SGHTA; CDR2 reads FQGTGA. The CDR3 consists of 15 residues. Deletions cut 5 bases from V and 2 bases from J, with 13 bases between. This chain's CDR3 is CASSRSSEAYNEQFF. CDR3 nucleotides: TGTGCCAGCAGCCGCTCTAGCGAGGCCTACAATGAGCAGTTCTTC.

This rearrangement joins TRBV6-2 or TRBV6-3 to TRBJ2-7, with 7 bases fitting TRBD1. J was trimmed by 2 bases and V by 2 bases; bases with no gene match: 9. Germline CDR1 is MNHEY and CDR2 is SVGEGT. CDR3 length: 16 amino acids. CDR3 residues: CASSYATGVVTYEQYF. The CDR3 nucleotides read TGTGCCAGCAGTTACGCCACAGGGGTCGTTACCTACGAGCAGTACTTC.

The V gene is TRBV27, the J gene TRBJ1-1, with D maybe TRBD1 (5 bases). The CDR3 runs 13 residues. The germline CDR1 and CDR2 sequences are MNHEY and SMNVEV (reference sequence). V was clipped by 7 bases and J by 3 bases, with 12 bases between them. CDR3: CASKGGEDTEAFF. Here the CDR3 DNA reads TGTGCCAGCAAAGGAGGGGAGGACACTGAAGCTTTCTTT.

Regarding this clonotype: A much larger clone sits a single nucleotide away, making a read error possible. CDR3 coding DNA: TGTGCCATCAAAGGGGACAATGAGCAGTTCTTC. Its translation: CAIKGDNEQFF. The V gene is TRBV10-3, the J gene TRBJ2-1, with D possibly matching TRBD1 (5 bases). Germline V gives CDR1 ENHRY, CDR2 SYGVKD. The CDR3 runs to 11 residues. V was cut by 7 bases and J by 5 bases, with 6 bases left in between.

This clonotype was observed many times. The genes are TRBV2 and TRBJ1-1, with D possibly TRBD1 on 5 matching bases. CDR1 SNHLY and CDR2 FYNNEI come from the germline V gene. Trimming left V 5 bases short and J 2 bases short, with 15 bases between. The CDR3 runs to 15 residues. For the CDR3, the DNA is TGTGCCAGCAGTACCTACCGAGGGGTTAACACTGAAGCTTTCTTT. Translation: CASSTYRGVNTEAFF.

The V call is TRBV28, the J call TRBJ2-1; perhaps D is TRBD1 or TRBD2 (5 bases each). Germline assignment: CDR1 MDHEN and CDR2 SYDVKM. This CDR3 comprises 13 residues. V dropped 3 bases and J dropped 15 bases, with 18 bases sitting between them. For the CDR3, the DNA is TGTGCCAGCAGTTTGAGGACTGGCCCGAGGGGGTTCTTC. Its translation: CASSLRTGPRGFF.

This clonotype showed up just a few times. The V call is TRBV7-9, the J call TRBJ2-7, with TRBD1 matching over 9 bases. With V trimmed by 5 bases and J by 3 bases, 8 bases remained unmatched. The CDR3 contains 15 residues. Germline CDR1 and CDR2: SEHNR and FQNEAQ (reference sequence). The CDR3 is CASSPGQGSVYEQYF. CDR3 nucleotides: TGTGCCAGCAGCCCGGGACAGGGCAGCGTCTACGAGCAGTACTTC.

At least ten counts were recorded for this clonotype. This chain connects TRBV5-5 to TRBJ2-7; 9 nucleotides match TRBD2. The V and J ends lost 0 bases and 2 bases, in that order; junction bases with no gene match: 12. The CDR3 is made up of 18 amino acids. Germline V lookup: CDR1 SGHKS, CDR2 YYEKEE (reference sequence). The chain's CDR3 is CASSLEVGSGGPTYEQYF. The CDR3 DNA is TGTGCCAGCAGCTTGGAAGTTGGTAGCGGGGGTCCTACCTACGAGCAGTACTTC.

This clonotype showed up just a few times. The chain joins TRBV10-3 to TRBJ2-3; D possibly uses TRBD1 or TRBD2 (5 bases each). Germline CDR1 ENHRY, CDR2 SYGVKD. The ends were cut back, 8 bases at V and 0 bases at J, with 12 bases in the middle. This CDR3 region has 14 residues. The CDR3 protein is CAISSWGSTDTQYF. The CDR3 nucleotides read TGTGCCATCTCAAGTTGGGGGAGCACAGATACGCAGTATTTT.

This clonotype was counted at least ten times. The chain has TRBV15 and TRBJ2-7; D call uncertain. Germline loops: CDR1 LNHNV, CDR2 YYDKDF (reference sequence). V shed 1 base and J shed 5 bases, with 12 bases lying between them. The CDR3 is 14 amino acids. CDR3 sequence reads: CATSRAGPWDEQYF. Here the CDR3 DNA reads TGTGCCACCAGCAGAGCTGGACCCTGGGACGAGCAGTACTTC.

This clonotype was seen a few times. This sequence joins TRBV9 and TRBJ2-2; perhaps TRBD2 as D (5 bases). The germline V and J ends were trimmed by 4 bases and 5 bases, with 9 bases remaining between them. CDR3 length: 13 residues. Germline V lookup: CDR1 SGDLS, CDR2 YYNGEE. The CDR3 coding sequence is TGTGCCAGCAGCCAACTAGGGACCGGGGAGCTGTTTTTT. This sequence encodes CASSQLGTGELFF.

This clonotype was counted a few times. Just one base apart from a much larger clone, this may be a read error. The rearrangement uses TRBV6-2 or TRBV6-3 and TRBJ1-1; D remains ambiguous. Between the trimmed V and J ends, which lost 6 bases and 1 base, there was a span of 9 bases. Germline CDR1 reads MNHEY; CDR2 reads SVGEGT. CDR3 length equals 13 residues. The CDR3: CASSFQTNTEAFF. The DNA of the CDR3 is TGTGCCAGCAGCTTCCAGACGAACACTGAAGCTTTCTTT.

This clonotype has ten or more counts. The CDR3 nucleotides are TGTGCCAGCGGGACACGGAGTAATGGCTACACCTTC. The encoded protein is CASGTRSNGYTF. The chain joins TRBV6-5 to TRBJ1-2, with D maybe TRBD1 (6 bases). This CDR3 comprises 12 residues. Germline V gene lookup returns CDR1 MNHEY and CDR2 SVGAGI. V lost 8 bases, J lost 6 bases, and 13 bases lay in between.

This clonotype was seen just once. J is TRBJ1-6 and V is TRBV19, with D tentatively TRBD1 (6 bases). CDR1 LNHDA and CDR2 SQIVND come from the germline V gene (reference sequence). This CDR3 is 16 amino acids long. With 10 bases removed from V and 0 bases from J, the gap between germline ends came to 16 bases. The CDR3 is CATRTDVSSYNSPLHF. The CDR3 DNA is TGTGCCACGCGGACAGATGTTAGCTCCTATAATTCACCCCTCCACTTT.

V gene TRBV29-1 combines with J gene TRBJ1-1; weak D call: TRBD1 (5 bases). Germline-derived CDR1 and CDR2 are SQVTM and ANQGSEA. Trimming pared 4 bases from V and 4 bases from J, leaving 13 bases between. The CDR3 spans 13 residues. The CDR3 sequence is CSVVIGVGTEAFF. DNA for the CDR3: TGCAGCGTTGTCATAGGGGTGGGCACTGAAGCTTTCTTT.

The rearrangement links TRBV6-2 or TRBV6-3 to TRBJ1-5; D might be TRBD1 (6 bases). CDR1 and CDR2 (germline): MNHEY, SVGEGT. V lost 5 bases, J lost 5 bases, and 13 bases lay in between. The CDR3 consists of 14 residues. CDR3 protein: CASSPTTGDQPQHF. CDR3 DNA: TGTGCCAGCAGTCCGACGACAGGAGATCAGCCCCAGCATTTT.

The chain employs TRBV4-3 and TRBJ2-5; D gene ambiguous. The CDR3 runs to 12 residues. CDR1 is LGHNA, CDR2 YSLEER, per germline. V was trimmed by 4 bases and J by 0 bases, leaving 3 bases between them. The CDR3 sequence is CASSPDQETQYF. The CDR3 bases are TGCGCCAGCAGCCCGGACCAAGAGACCCAGTACTTC.